The 21 T cell receptor beta chains given below trace back to one sample, sequenced in a study of CD8 T cells in Susac syndrome. Reverse transcription used about 0.5 to 1 ug RNA and random hexamers. TCRdb passed the immunoSEQ multiplex PCR reads through MiXCR, listing each CDR3 protein once. In the table there are 100,000 to 150,000 distinct CDR3 sequences, more than 85% of which are singletons. Sequenced input: CD8+ T cells from PBMCs. These TCRs come from a human donor with multiple sclerosis.

Regarding this clonotype: One end of the junction varies from germline; a read error may be responsible. J is TRBJ2-3 and V is TRBV19; TRBD1 might be the D (5 bases). The CDR3 totals 14 residues. The germline V gene encodes CDR1 LNHDA and CDR2 SQIVND (reference sequence). Here the CDR3 reads CASSSIHSTGTQYF. The CDR3 bases are TGTGCCAGTAGTAGTATCCATAGCACAGGTACGCAGTATTTT.

This clonotype was seen a single time. This CDR3 reads CASSPGGYPDTQYF. The CDR3 bases are TGCGCCAGCAGCCCGGGGGGCTATCCAGATACGCAGTATTTT. The chain carries TRBV5-1 and TRBJ2-3; TRBD2 is a possible D gene (7 bases). CDR1 and CDR2 from the germline V gene are SGHRS and YFSETQ. This CDR3 region has 14 residues. V was cut by 4 bases and J by 4 bases, with 13 bases left in between. The whole variable domain, filled in from reference TRBV5-1 and TRBJ2-3, reads KAGVTQTPRYLIKTRGQQVTLSCSPISGHRSVSWYQQTPGQGLQFLFEYFSETQRNKGNFPGRFSGRQFSNSRSEMNVSTLELGDSALYLCASSPGGYPDTQYFGPGTRLTVL.

This sequence joins TRBV9 and TRBJ2-3; D is perhaps TRBD1 or TRBD2 (6 bases each). Germline V CDR1 and CDR2: SGDLS, YYNGEE. V dropped 0 bases and J dropped 4 bases, with 12 bases sitting between them. The CDR3 has 15 amino acids. For the CDR3, the DNA is TGTGCCAGCAGCGTAGCCGGGGGCCAGGCAGATACGCAGTATTTT. Encoded protein: CASSVAGGQADTQYF. Together with reference TRBV9 and TRBJ2-3, the CDR3 gives the full variable domain: DSGVTQTPKHLITATGQRVTLRCSPRSGDLSVYWYQQSLDQGLQFLIQYYNGEERAKGNILERFSAQQFPDLHSELNLSSLELGDSALYFCASSVAGGQADTQYFGPGTRLTVL.

This clonotype appeared a single time. This chain joins TRBV7-9 and TRBJ2-7; 13 positions agree with TRBD2. In germline, CDR1 is SEHNR, CDR2 FQNEAQ (reference sequence). This CDR3 is 13 amino acids long. CDR3: CASSRGLAGEYQV. In DNA form, the CDR3 reads TGTGCCAGCAGCCGCGGACTAGCGGGAGAGTATCAAGTC.

The gene calls are TRBV9 and TRBJ2-3; 10 bases align to TRBD2. CDR1 is SGDLS and CDR2 is YYNGEE in the germline V gene. This CDR3 has 15 amino acids. Trimming cost V 2 bases and J 4 bases; bases outside gene matches: 4. The CDR3 loop is CASSVIAGGADTQYF. The CDR3 coding sequence is TGTGCCAGCAGCGTCATAGCGGGAGGAGCAGATACGCAGTATTTT. Together with reference TRBV9 and TRBJ2-3, the CDR3 gives the full variable domain: DSGVTQTPKHLITATGQRVTLRCSPRSGDLSVYWYQQSLDQGLQFLIQYYNGEERAKGNILERFSAQQFPDLHSELNLSSLELGDSALYFCASSVIAGGADTQYFGPGTRLTVL.

The chain uses TRBV13 and TRBJ2-1; 8 bases align to TRBD1. This CDR3 spans 16 amino acids. Germline V gene lookup returns CDR1 PRHDT and CDR2 FYEKMQ (reference sequence). V lost 4 bases to trimming and J lost 2 bases; unmatched junction nucleotides: 7. The CDR3 nucleotides read TGTGCCAGCAGCTCCCCGGACAGGGTGACCTACAATGAGCAGTTCTTC. Its protein product is CASSSPDRVTYNEQFF.

This clonotype was seen only once. The chain carries TRBV20-1 and TRBJ2-7; 7 nucleotides agree with TRBD1. The CDR3 loop spans 13 amino acids. V was pared by 3 bases and J by 4 bases, with 6 bases of the junction left unmatched. Germline assignment: CDR1 DFQATT and CDR2 SNEGSKA (reference sequence). The CDR3 sequence: CSAREQGQYEQYF. CDR3 DNA sequence: TGCAGTGCTAGGGAACAGGGGCAATACGAGCAGTACTTC.

The V gene is TRBV18, the J gene TRBJ1-5; no definite D call. V was trimmed by 1 base and J by 5 bases, leaving 12 bases between them. This CDR3 region has 15 residues. Germline CDR1 and CDR2: KGHSH and LQKENI. Here the CDR3 reads CASSPQGGIDQPQHF. The CDR3, as DNA: TGTGCCAGCTCACCACAGGGCGGGATTGATCAGCCCCAGCATTTT.

The chain employs TRBV7-6 and TRBJ1-2, with 9 positions matching TRBD1. Germline V gives CDR1 SGHVS, CDR2 FNYEAQ. After removal of 8 bases from V and 6 bases from J, the junction contained 1 base not matched to a gene. The CDR3 is 11 amino acids. DNA for the CDR3: TGTGCCAGCGGGACAGGGAATGGCTACACCTTC. It specifies CASGTGNGYTF.

The V gene is TRBV12-3 or TRBV12-4, the J gene TRBJ2-3, with D perhaps TRBD2 (5 bases). The CDR3 is 13 residues long. V was pared by 5 bases and J by 4 bases, with 10 bases between. CDR3 coding DNA: TGTGCCAGCAGTCTCAGGCGGGCAGATACGCAGTATTTT. It specifies CASSLRRADTQYF.

This chain links TRBV27 with TRBJ2-1, with 7 bases matching TRBD2. The length of the CDR3 is 15 residues. CDR1 is MNHEY, CDR2 SMNVEV, per germline (reference sequence). V was clipped by 2 bases and J by 6 bases; unmatched bases: 7. CDR3 sequence: CASSLRREPGNEQFF. CDR3 coding DNA: TGTGCCAGCAGTTTACGGCGGGAGCCTGGCAATGAGCAGTTCTTC.

This clonotype appeared a single time. The V call is TRBV11-2, the J call TRBJ2-7; TRBD1 might be the D (6 bases). V lost 5 bases to trimming and J lost 1 base, with 15 bases between them. Germline values: CDR1 SGHAT, CDR2 FQNNGV. This CDR3 has 15 amino acids. In DNA form, the CDR3 reads TGTGCCAGCAGCCCCAAGGGGGAAAAATCCTACGAGCAGTACTTC. Residues: CASSPKGEKSYEQYF.

J is TRBJ1-4 and V is TRBV7-9; TRBD1 agrees at 12 bases. The CDR3 has 16 residues. V was clipped by 5 bases and J by 7 bases; unmatched bases: 8. The V gene's germline CDR1 is SEHNR and CDR2 FQNEAQ (reference sequence). CDR3 residues: CASSPRDRGPTEKLFF. CDR3 coding DNA: TGTGCCAGCAGCCCCCGGGACAGGGGGCCTACTGAAAAACTGTTTTTT.

V and J are TRBV9 and TRBJ2-1; 7 bases align to TRBD2. This CDR3 contains 13 residues. Per germline, CDR1 SGDLS and CDR2 YYNGEE. V was clipped by 5 bases and J by 10 bases; unmatched bases: 9. The CDR3 sequence: CASSSGLEEEQFF. CDR3 coding DNA: TGTGCCAGCAGTTCAGGACTAGAGGAGGAGCAGTTCTTC.

The CDR3 region has the DNA TGTGCCAGCAGCTATCGGGCCTCCTACGAGCAGTACGTC. This gives the protein CASSYRASYEQYV. The genes are TRBV13 and TRBJ2-7; D call uncertain. Germline-derived CDR1 and CDR2 are PRHDT and FYEKMQ (reference sequence). This CDR3 comprises 13 residues. Trimming removed 4 bases at V and 0 bases at J, with 7 bases between.

The chain carries TRBV29-1 and TRBJ2-2; TRBD1 aligns across 9 bases. J gave up 4 bases and V 2 bases, and 11 bases lay outside the gene matches. The CDR3 is 17 residues long. Germline CDR1 SQVTM, CDR2 ANQGSEA. The CDR3 reads CSVESQTGGRVTGELFF. CDR3 DNA sequence: TGCAGCGTTGAATCACAAACAGGGGGCCGGGTCACCGGGGAGCTGTTTTTT.

V gene TRBV14 combines with J gene TRBJ2-1; the match to TRBD2 covers 7 bases. This CDR3 contains 16 residues. Losses at the gene ends were 1 base for V and 9 bases for J; bases not matched to a gene: 12. Germline CDR1 reads SGHDN; CDR2 reads FVKESK. CDR3 bases: TGTGCCAGCAGCCAAGCTACGGCTAGCGGCCGCGTTGAGCAGTTCTTC. This translates into CASSQATASGRVEQFF.

CDR3 in amino acids: CASSPPDVDTQYF. DNA for the CDR3: TGTGCCAGCAGCCCACCCGATGTTGATACGCAGTATTTT. The V call is TRBV3-1, the J call TRBJ2-3; D gene unclear. CDR1 and CDR2 (germline): LGHDT, YNNKEL (reference sequence). The CDR3 contains 13 residues. V shed 4 bases and J shed 6 bases, with 11 bases lying between them.

This rearrangement joins TRBV19 to TRBJ1-1; D perhaps matches TRBD1 (6 bases). Looked up from germline, CDR1 is LNHDA and CDR2 is SQIVND (reference sequence). This CDR3 comprises 16 residues. Trimming removed 5 bases from V and 4 bases from J, with 20 bases in between. This CDR3 is CASSPYTGWRVTEAFF. The CDR3 coding sequence is TGTGCCAGTAGTCCCTATACAGGGTGGAGGGTCACTGAAGCTTTCTTT.

The J gene is TRBJ2-1, the V gene TRBV6-6; D gene ambiguous. Germline CDR1 is MNHNY and CDR2 is SVGAGI (reference sequence). This CDR3 contains 11 residues. V lost 4 bases and J lost 12, with 10 bases in between. The CDR3 sequence: CASSSPLGQFF. CDR3 DNA sequence: TGTGCCAGCAGTTCTCCCCTTGGGCAGTTCTTC.

The chain links TRBV11-2 to TRBJ2-2; D remains ambiguous. Per germline, CDR1 SGHAT and CDR2 FQNNGV. CDR3 length: 14 amino acids. Trimming left V 0 bases short and J 4 bases short, with 6 bases between. CDR3 nucleotide sequence: TGTGCCAGCAGCTTAGATGACCGCACCGGGGAGCTGTTTTTT. Translating it yields CASSLDDRTGELFF.